This is a list of T cell receptor beta chains from one sample in a study of T cell responses to AZD1222 COVID-19 vaccine. Produced via immunoSEQ multiplex PCR; TCRdb's table is partial and in-frame only. Among about 150,000 clones listed, roughly nine tenths were seen once. The source material was peripheral blood, sampled 28 days after the second AZD1222 dose. These receptors were taken from an adult who received the AZD1222 COVID-19 vaccine. The CDR3 runs from the conserved cysteine through the conserved F or W. Some rows have no size entry. The others give once, few or many, or a class for an expanded clone.

- TRBV19 CASKSDRVNTEAFF
- TRBV5-1 CASRSGLAGNTGELFF
- TRBV12-3/TRBV12-4 CASSPGQTVGTF
- TRBV5-6 CASSFGGSPGQSPLHF
- TRBV25-1 CASSESPGQGGQPQHF
- TRBV5-4 CASSLVGPATDTQYF
once TRBV6-4 CASSHRVYNEQFF
once TRBV12-5 CASGFGSGGSYEQYF
- TRBV3-1/TRBV3-2 CASSQDLGTGSTEAFF
- TRBV5-1 CASTLVAGSSYEQYF
- TRBV12-3/TRBV12-4 CATRGGNTEAFF
- TRBV3-1/TRBV3-2 CASSLLKPAGGNEQYF
- TRBV4-3 CASSPGSGFHQAFF
- TRBV19 CASSNGEGNTIYF
- TRBV24-1 CATSPRTANYGYTF
- TRBV10-2 CASWGTGDNSPLHF
- TRBV11-3 CASSFGQGATDTQYF
- TRBV6-5 CASSYSGGDRSYEQYF
- TRBV28 CASSLGTLAGHTGELFF
once TRBV6-5 CASRTEGVSYNEQFF
- TRBV10-2 CASRDSEAFF
- TRBV2 CASSGLDRGSYEQYF
- TRBV24-1 CATSDLAENQPQHF
- TRBV7-3 CASSSTVTSPLHF
- TRBV10-3 CAISGGGTEAFF
- TRBV29-1 CSVEKTGGRPDTQYF
- TRBV5-4 CASSLAGTDTQYF
- TRBV28 CASSSEWVFSSYEQYF
- TRBV11-3 CASRDGLTEAFF
- TRBV7-2 CASSLVWGLNTEAFF
- TRBV18 CASSPRTPRNTEAFF
- TRBV3-1/TRBV3-2 CASSQTTGEQYF
- TRBV24-1 CATSEGTAHNSPLHF
- TRBV27 CASSPEDRGSGDYEQYF
- TRBV27 CASSLSGGQPQHF
once TRBV2 CASSESRRDYGYTF
- TRBV12-3/TRBV12-4 CASRPYLEQYF
- TRBV27 CASSLLGDGNEQFF
- TRBV2 CASSFSGLADTDTQYF
- TRBV19 CASSRLDPSGELFF
- TRBV5-6 CASSLDVGDNQPQHF
- TRBV5-1 CASTLVGTMNTEAFF
- TRBV12-3/TRBV12-4 CASSLYGDQPQHF
- TRBV5-1 CASSFAGQGAGNEQFF
- TRBV11-3 CASSDRQVYGYTF
few TRBV18 CASSPTGTQDSNQPQHF
- TRBV15 CATSSGGTGLGEQYF
- TRBV27 CASRDSGTYHGYTF
- TRBV12-3/TRBV12-4 CASRRGRLDGYTF
- TRBV20-1 CSASRTGSTYEQYF
few TRBV6-5 CASSYSTQRGTQYF
- TRBV18 CASSPDRGLGNTIYF
- TRBV7-2 CASSFSSGSGYEQYF
- TRBV7-2 CATLRQASNTGELFF